This TCR beta chain was identified in a study of T cells after posttransplantation cyclophosphamide. Findings and limits, study-wide: Recipient CMV seropositivity and CMV reactivation strongly tracked TRB clonality. Blood and skin or GI T cell repertoires showed limited TRB overlap. Later blood repertoires were often dominated by clones from the donor CD8+ memory compartment.

The germline CDR1 and CDR2 sequences are MNHEY and SVGAGI. The CDR3 sequence is 11 residues long. V was clipped by 6 bases and J by 6 bases, with 8 bases between them. Comments on this clone: What it recognizes is unknown.

Some clones are missing from TCRdb's copy, which holds only in-frame ones; the method was immunoSEQ multiplex PCR. Of some 15,000 clones in the sample, approximately 80% are singletons; the top ten hold 2.5% to 3.5%. Control samples came 1 year after myeloablative marrow transplants with methotrexate plus calcineurin inhibitor. This chain links TRBV6-5 with TRBJ1-2; D is undetermined. Sequences were derived from PBMCs, sampled roughly 470 days after allogeneic stem cell transplant with calcineurin inhibitor and methotrexate. The receptor comes from a male patient in his 30s who received an allogeneic stem cell transplant from an unrelated donor, was CMV-positive, and had acute and chronic GVHD. Some T cells may be provided by the graft donor. In nucleotides, the CDR3 is TGTGCCAGCAGCCCCGGTCATGGCTACACCTTC. Its translation: CASSPGHGYTF.